One and the same sample provided the 3 T cell receptor beta chains below, sequenced in a study of blood T cell repertoires in COVID-19. TCRdb keeps only in-frame clones here, not all; method: immunoSEQ multiplex PCR. The sample shows fewer than 200,000 clones, approximately 85% of them seen only once. The sequenced material came from peripheral blood. These receptors all come from a woman aged 60-75 years with COVID-19, enrolled during active disease.

The chain recombines TRBV19 with TRBJ1-5, with D tentatively TRBD1 (5 bases). The germline CDR1 and CDR2 sequences are LNHDA and SQIVND (reference sequence). The CDR3 is 13 residues long. The V gene lost 5 bases and the J gene lost 4 bases, with 9 bases spanning the gap. CDR3: CASSGGGNQPQHF. As DNA, the CDR3 is TGTGCCAGTAGTGGGGGAGGGAATCAGCCCCAGCATTTT.

CDR3 sequence reads: CASSQSLETGELFF. Written as DNA, the CDR3 is TGTGCCAGCAGTCAGTCTCTAGAGACCGGGGAGCTGTTTTTT. The chain combines TRBV6-5 with TRBJ2-2; D call uncertain. In germline, CDR1 is MNHEY, CDR2 SVGAGI. This CDR3 has 14 residues. V lost 5 bases and J 5 bases, leaving 12 bases between the germline ends.

The V call is TRBV15, the J call TRBJ2-5; 9 bases match TRBD2. J gave up 4 bases and V 0 bases, and 3 bases lay outside the gene matches. Looked up from germline, CDR1 is LNHNV and CDR2 is YYDKDF (reference sequence). CDR3 length equals 15 residues. Here the CDR3 reads CATSREAGGIETQYF. The CDR3 DNA reads TGTGCCACCAGCAGAGAAGCGGGGGGTATAGAGACCCAGTACTTC.